A selection of T cell receptor beta chains follows, all from one sample in a study of T cells in Graves' hyperthyroidism and ophthalmopathy. Using its own MiXCR run on the multiplex PCR reads, TCRdb lists one record per CDR3 protein. The table records roughly 420,000 distinct CDR3 sequences, roughly 13% of them present only once. Sequencing was carried out using blood. These receptors came from a woman under 30 with Graves' hyperthyroidism. Both conserved end residues are part of each CDR3. D genes are given only for firm matches. Clone size is given for some rows only: seen once, a few or many times, or a class if the clone is expanded.

>few|TRBD2|TRBV7-2|15
CASSPSGKRSDTQYF
>many|-|TRBV18|13
CASSPPSLREQYF
>many|TRBD2|TRBV10-3|18
CAIGAGLAGSPPTYEQYF
>-|-|TRBV2|11
CASTQSYEQYF
>-|TRBD2|TRBV27|17
CASRKGLAGGSTDTQYF
>many|-|TRBV18|15
CASSPPWDTQETQYF
>many|-|TRBV29-1|11
CSARDLYGYTF
>many|TRBD2|TRBV20-1|16
CSARDAAAGGAETQYF
>-|-|TRBV4-1|15
CASSHPGKGTYEQYF
>many|-|TRBV30|13
CAWSVRGLETQYF
>-|-|TRBV9|15
CASSLDTTSTDTQYF
>many|-|TRBV4-3|16
CASSQEWGLANYEQYF
>many|-|TRBV28|16
CASSALTVANTGELFF
>few|-|TRBV6-1|14
CASSEAGQVGTQYF
>many|-|TRBV10-3|17
CAISEFVVGGPQETQYF
>many|-|TRBV18|13
CASSPDKNTEAFF
>many|TRBD2|TRBV11-2|13
CASRTSGRAMEYF
>-|TRBD1|TRBV5-1|15
CASSRLQGEVDEQYF
>few|-|TRBV3-1|12
CASSQEEGLQFF
>few|-|TRBV4-1|13
CASSQDLEGTQYF
>many|TRBD2|TRBV28|19
CASSSPGLAGAITTGELFF
>many|-|TRBV7-3|13
CASSSRLNTEAFF
>many|-|TRBV6-4|14
CASSDSTSTGELFF
>many|-|TRBV2|13
CASSDGLQETQYF
>many|-|TRBV5-1|16
CASSLPLGLPSPEQYF
>few|-|TRBV20-1|16
CSARGSPGGATGELFF
>many|TRBD2|TRBV13|17
CASRPTRLAASSYEQYF
>many|-|TRBV27|16
CASSLYGAHSTDTQYF
>few|-|TRBV10-2|14
CASSLRASGNTIYF
>many|TRBD2|TRBV28|14
CASSSSGVSYEQYF
>many|TRBD1|TRBV6-6|16
CASSYGTGSFPDTQYF
>many|-|TRBV11-2|13
CASSIGPDETQYF
>few|TRBD2|TRBV20-1|16
CSAHPPGLADQETQYF
>many|-|TRBV12-3/TRBV12-4|12
CASSPPLTEAFF
>many|-|TRBV12-3/TRBV12-4|16
CASTPQLGAYNSPLHF
>few|-|TRBV7-2|13
CASSANGFYEQYF
>many|-|TRBV20-1|12
CSAFLGTDTQYF
>-|TRBD2|TRBV4-1|16
CASSQEGGRAGETQYF
>few|-|TRBV5-1|12
CASSLVGSEQYF
>few|-|TRBV6-1|15
CASSEGILNDYEQYF